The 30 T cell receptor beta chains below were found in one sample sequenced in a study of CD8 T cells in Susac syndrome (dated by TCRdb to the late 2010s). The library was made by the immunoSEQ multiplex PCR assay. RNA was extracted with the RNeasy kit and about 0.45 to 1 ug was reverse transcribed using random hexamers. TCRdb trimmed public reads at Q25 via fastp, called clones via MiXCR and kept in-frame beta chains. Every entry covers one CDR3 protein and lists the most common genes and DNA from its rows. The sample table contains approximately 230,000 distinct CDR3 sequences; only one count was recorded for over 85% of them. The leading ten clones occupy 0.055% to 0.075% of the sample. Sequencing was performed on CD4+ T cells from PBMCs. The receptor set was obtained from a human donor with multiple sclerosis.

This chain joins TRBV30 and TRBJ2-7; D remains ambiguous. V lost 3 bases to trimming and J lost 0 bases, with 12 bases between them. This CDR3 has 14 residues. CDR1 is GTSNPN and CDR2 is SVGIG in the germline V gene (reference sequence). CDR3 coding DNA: TGTGCCTGGAGGCAGATGAGTGGCTCCTACGAGCAGTACTTC. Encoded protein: CAWRQMSGSYEQYF. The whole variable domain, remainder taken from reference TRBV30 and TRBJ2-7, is SQTIHQWPATLVQPVGSPLSLECTVEGTSNPNLYWYRQAAGRGLQLLFYSVGIGQISSEVPQNLSASRPQDRQFILSSKKLLLSDSGFYLCAWRQMSGSYEQYFGPGTRLTVT.

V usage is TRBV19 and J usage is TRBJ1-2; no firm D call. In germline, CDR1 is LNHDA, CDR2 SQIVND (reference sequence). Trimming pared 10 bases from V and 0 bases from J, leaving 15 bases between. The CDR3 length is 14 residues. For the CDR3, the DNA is TGTGCCACTCACCCCGAAGTCGCTAACTATGGCTACACCTTC. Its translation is CATHPEVANYGYTF.

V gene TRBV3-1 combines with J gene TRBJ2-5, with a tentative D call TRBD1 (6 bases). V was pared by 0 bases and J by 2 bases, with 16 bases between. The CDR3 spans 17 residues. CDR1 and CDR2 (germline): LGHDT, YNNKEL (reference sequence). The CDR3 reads CASSQDWYVGTQETQYF. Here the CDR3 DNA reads TGTGCCAGCAGCCAAGATTGGTACGTCGGGACACAAGAGACCCAGTACTTC.

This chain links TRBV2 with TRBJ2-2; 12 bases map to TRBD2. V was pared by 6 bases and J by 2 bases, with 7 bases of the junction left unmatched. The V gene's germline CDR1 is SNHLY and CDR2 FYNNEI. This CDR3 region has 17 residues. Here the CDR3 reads CASSRLAGVLNTGELFF. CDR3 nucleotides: TGTGCCAGCAGCAGACTAGCGGGAGTACTAAACACCGGGGAGCTGTTTTTT.

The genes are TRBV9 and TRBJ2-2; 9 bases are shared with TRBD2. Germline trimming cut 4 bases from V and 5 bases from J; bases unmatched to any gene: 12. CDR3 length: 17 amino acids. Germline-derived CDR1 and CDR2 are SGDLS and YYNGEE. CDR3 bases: TGTGCCAGCAGCATCCACTCTAGCGGGATGTTGACCGGGGAGCTGTTTTTT. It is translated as CASSIHSSGMLTGELFF.

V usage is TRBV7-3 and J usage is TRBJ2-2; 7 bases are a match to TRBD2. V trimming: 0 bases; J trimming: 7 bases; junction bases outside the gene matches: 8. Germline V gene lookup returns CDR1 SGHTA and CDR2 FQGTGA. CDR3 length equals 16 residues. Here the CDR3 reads CASSLTPRGEGGELFF. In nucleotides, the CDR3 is TGTGCCAGCAGCTTAACACCGCGAGGGGAGGGCGGGGAGCTGTTTTTT.

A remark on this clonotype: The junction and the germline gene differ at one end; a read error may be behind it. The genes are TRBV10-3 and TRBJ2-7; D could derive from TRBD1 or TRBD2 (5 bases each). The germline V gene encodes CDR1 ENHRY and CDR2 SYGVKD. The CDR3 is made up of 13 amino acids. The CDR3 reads CAITEGPGVEQYF. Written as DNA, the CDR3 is TGTGCCATCACTGAGGGACCGGGCGTGGAGCAGTACTTC.

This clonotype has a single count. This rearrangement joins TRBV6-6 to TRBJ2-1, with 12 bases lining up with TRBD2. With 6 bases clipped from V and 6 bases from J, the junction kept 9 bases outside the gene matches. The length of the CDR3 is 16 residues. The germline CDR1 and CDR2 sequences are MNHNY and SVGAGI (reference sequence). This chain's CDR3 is CASSKGTSGSLNEQFF. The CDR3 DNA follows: TGTGCCAGCAGCAAAGGGACTAGCGGGTCTCTCAATGAGCAGTTCTTC.

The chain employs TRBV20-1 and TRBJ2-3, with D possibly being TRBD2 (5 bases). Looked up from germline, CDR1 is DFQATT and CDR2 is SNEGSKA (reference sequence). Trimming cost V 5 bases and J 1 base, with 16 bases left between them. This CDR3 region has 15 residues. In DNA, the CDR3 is TGCAGTGCTCCTCCCCCCGACGGGGGCACAGATACGCAGTATTTT. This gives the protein CSAPPPDGGTDTQYF.

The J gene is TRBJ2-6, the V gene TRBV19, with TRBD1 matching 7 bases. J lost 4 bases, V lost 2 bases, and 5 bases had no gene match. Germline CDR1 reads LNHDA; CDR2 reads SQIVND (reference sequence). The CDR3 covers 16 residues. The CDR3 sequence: CASSINRGAGANVLTF. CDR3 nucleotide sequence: TGTGCCAGTAGTATAAACAGGGGAGCCGGGGCCAACGTCCTGACTTTC.

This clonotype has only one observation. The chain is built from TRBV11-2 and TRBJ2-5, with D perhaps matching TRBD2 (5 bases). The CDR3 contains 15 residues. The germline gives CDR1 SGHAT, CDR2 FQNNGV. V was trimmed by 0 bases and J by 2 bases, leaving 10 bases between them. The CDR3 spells CASSLDRGRQETQYF. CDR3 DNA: TGTGCCAGCAGCTTAGATCGAGGGCGGCAAGAGACCCAGTACTTC. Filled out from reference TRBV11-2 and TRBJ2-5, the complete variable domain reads EAGVAQSPRYKIIEKRQSVAFWCNPISGHATLYWYQQILGQGPKLLIQFQNNGVVDDSQLPKDRFSAERLKGVDSTLKIQPAKLEDSAVYLCASSLDRGRQETQYFGPGTRLLVL.

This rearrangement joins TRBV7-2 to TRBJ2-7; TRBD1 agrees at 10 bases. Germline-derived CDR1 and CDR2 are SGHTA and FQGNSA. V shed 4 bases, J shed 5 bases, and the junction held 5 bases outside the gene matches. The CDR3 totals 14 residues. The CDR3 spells CASSSDRGLDEQYF. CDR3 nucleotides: TGTGCCAGCAGCTCCGACAGGGGGCTCGACGAGCAGTACTTC.

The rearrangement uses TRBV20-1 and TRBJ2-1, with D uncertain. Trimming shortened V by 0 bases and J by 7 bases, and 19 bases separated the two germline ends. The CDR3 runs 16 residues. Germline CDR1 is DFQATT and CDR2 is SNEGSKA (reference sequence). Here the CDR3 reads CSARDGSSSLSNEQFF. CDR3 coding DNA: TGCAGTGCTAGAGATGGGTCCTCTAGTTTATCAAATGAGCAGTTCTTC.

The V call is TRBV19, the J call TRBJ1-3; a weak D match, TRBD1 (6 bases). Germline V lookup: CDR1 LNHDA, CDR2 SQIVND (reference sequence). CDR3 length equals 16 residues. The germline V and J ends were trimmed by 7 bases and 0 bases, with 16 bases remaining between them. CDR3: CASIVRGQRSGNTIYF. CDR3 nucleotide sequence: TGTGCCAGTATAGTTAGGGGACAACGCTCTGGAAACACCATATATTTT.

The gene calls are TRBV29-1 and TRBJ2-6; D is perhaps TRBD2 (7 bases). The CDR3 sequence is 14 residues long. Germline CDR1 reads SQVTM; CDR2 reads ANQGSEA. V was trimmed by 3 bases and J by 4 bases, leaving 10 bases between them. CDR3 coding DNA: TGCAGCGTTGAGGGGGGGCTCGGGGCCAACGTCCTGACTTTC. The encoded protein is CSVEGGLGANVLTF.

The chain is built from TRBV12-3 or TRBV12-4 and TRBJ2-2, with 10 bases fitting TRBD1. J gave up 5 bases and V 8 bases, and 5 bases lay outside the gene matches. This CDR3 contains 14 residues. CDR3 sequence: CASSPGQGTGELFF. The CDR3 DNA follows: TGTGCCAGCTCACCGGGACAGGGGACCGGGGAGCTGTTTTTT.

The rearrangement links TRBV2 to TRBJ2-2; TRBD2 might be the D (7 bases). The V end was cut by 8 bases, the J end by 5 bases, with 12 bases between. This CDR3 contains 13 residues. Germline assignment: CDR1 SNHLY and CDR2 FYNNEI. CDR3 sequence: CASAGAKTGELFF. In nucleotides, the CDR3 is TGTGCCAGCGCGGGGGCTAAGACCGGGGAGCTGTTTTTT.

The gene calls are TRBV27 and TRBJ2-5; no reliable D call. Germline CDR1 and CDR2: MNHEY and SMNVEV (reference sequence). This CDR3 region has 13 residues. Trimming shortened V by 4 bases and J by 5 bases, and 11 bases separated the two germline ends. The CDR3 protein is CASSSRSRETQYF. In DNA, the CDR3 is TGTGCCAGCAGTTCCCGTAGCAGGGAGACCCAGTACTTC.

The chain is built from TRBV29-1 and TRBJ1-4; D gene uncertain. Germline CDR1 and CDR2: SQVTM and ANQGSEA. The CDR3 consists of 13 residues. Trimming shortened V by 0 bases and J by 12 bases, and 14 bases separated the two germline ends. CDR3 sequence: CSVEDPRGVELFF. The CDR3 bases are TGCAGCGTTGAAGATCCTCGGGGAGTGGAACTGTTTTTT.

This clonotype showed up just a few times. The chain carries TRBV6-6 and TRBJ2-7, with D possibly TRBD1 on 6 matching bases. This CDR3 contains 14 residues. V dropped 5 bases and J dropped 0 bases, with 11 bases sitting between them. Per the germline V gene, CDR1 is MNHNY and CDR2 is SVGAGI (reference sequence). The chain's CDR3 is CASSPTGSSYEQYV. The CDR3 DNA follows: TGTGCCAGCAGTCCAACAGGGAGCTCCTACGAGCAGTACGTC.

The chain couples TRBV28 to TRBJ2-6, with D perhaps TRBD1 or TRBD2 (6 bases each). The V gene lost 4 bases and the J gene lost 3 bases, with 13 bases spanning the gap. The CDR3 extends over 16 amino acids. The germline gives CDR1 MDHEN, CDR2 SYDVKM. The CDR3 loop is CASSSTGGFGANVLTF. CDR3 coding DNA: TGTGCCAGCAGTTCTACCGGGGGCTTTGGGGCCAACGTCCTGACTTTC.

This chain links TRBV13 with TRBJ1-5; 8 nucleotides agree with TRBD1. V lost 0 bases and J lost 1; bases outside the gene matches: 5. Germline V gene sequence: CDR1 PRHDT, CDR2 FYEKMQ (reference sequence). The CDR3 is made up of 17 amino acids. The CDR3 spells CASSLGGQGQSNQPQHF. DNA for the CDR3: TGTGCCAGCAGCTTAGGAGGACAGGGTCAAAGCAATCAGCCCCAGCATTTT.

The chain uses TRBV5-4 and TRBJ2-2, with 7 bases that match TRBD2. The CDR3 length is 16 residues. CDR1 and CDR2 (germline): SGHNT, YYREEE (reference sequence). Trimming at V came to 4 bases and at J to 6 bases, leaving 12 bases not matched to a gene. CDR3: CASSPGRRVVAGELFF. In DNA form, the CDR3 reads TGTGCCAGCAGCCCCGGGAGGAGGGTCGTCGCCGGGGAGCTGTTTTTT.

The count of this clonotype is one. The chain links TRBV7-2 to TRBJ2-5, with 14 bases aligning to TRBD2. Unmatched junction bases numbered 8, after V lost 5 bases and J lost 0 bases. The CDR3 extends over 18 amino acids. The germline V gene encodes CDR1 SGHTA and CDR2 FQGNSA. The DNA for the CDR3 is TGTGCCAGCAGCCTCAGACTAGCGGGGGGGGCCTACCAAGAGACCCAGTACTTC. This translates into CASSLRLAGGAYQETQYF.

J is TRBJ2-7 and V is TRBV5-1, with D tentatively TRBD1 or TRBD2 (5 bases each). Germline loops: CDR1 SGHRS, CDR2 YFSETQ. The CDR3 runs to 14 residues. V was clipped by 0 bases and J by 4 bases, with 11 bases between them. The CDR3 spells CASSLDRRSYEQYV. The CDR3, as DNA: TGCGCCAGCAGCTTGGACAGGAGGTCTTACGAGCAGTACGTC.

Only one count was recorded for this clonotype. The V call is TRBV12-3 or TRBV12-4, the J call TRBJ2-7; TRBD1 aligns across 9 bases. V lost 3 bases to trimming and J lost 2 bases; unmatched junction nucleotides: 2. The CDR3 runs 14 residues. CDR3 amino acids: CASSFRQGAYEQYF. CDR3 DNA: TGTGCCAGCAGTTTCCGACAGGGGGCCTACGAGCAGTACTTC.

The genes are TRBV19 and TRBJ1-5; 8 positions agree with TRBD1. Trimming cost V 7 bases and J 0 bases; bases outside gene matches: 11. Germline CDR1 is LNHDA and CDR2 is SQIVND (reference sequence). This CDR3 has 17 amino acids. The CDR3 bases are TGTGCCAGTATGGCCATCTCGACAGGGGATAGCAATCAGCCCCAGCATTTT. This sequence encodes CASMAISTGDSNQPQHF.

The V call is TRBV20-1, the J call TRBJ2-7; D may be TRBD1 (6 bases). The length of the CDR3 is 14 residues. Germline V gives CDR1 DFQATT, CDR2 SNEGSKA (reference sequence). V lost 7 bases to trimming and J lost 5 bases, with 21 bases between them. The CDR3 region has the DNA TGCAGTGGAAACCGACAGGCACGGTTGGACGAGCAGTACTTC. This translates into CSGNRQARLDEQYF.

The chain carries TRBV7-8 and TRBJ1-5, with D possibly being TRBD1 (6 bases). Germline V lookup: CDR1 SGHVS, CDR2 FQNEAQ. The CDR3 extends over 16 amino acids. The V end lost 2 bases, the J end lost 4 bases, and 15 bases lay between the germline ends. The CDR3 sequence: CASSLLNRDINQPQHF. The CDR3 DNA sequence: TGTGCCAGCAGCTTACTAAACCGGGACATAAATCAGCCCCAGCATTTT.

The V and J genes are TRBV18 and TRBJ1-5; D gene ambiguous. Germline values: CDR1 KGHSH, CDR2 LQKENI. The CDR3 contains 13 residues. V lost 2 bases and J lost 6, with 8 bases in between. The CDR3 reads CASSPEGPQPQHF. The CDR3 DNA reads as TGTGCCAGCTCACCAGAGGGCCCTCAGCCCCAGCATTTT.